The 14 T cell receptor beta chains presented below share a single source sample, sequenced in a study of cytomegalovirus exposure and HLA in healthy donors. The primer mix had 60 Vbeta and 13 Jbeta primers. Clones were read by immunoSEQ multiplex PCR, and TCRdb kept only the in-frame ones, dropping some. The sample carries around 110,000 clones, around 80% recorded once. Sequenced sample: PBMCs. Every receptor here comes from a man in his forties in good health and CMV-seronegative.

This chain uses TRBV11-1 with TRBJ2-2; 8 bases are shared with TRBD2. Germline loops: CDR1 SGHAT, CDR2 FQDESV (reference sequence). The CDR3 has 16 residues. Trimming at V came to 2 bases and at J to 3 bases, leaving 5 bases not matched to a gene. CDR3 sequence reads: CASSLYQAGDTGELFF. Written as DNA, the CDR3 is TGTGCCAGCAGCTTATATCAAGCGGGGGACACCGGGGAGCTGTTTTTT.

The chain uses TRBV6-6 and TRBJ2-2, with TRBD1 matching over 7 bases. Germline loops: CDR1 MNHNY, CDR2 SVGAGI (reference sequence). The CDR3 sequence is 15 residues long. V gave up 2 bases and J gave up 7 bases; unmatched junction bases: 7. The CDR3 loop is CASSYLWTGSGELFF. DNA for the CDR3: TGTGCCAGCAGTTACCTCTGGACAGGCAGCGGGGAGCTGTTTTTT.

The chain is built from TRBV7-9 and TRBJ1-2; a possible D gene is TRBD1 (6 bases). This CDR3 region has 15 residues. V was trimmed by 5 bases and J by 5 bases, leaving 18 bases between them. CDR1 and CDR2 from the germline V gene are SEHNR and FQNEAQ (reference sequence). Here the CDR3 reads CASSLNPDRIYGYTF. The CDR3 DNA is TGTGCCAGCAGCCTAAACCCTGACAGGATTTATGGCTACACCTTC.

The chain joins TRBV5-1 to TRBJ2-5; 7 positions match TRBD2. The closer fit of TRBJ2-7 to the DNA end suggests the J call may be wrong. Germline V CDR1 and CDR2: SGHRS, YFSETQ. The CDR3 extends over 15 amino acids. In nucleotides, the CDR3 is TGCGCCAGCAGCCCCCCCAGCGGGGTCTCCTACGAGCAGTACTTC. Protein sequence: CASSPPSGVSYEQYF.

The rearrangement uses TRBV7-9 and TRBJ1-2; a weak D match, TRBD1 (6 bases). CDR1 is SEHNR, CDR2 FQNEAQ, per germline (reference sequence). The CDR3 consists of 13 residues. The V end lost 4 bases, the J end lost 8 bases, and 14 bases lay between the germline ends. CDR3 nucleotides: TGTGCCAGCAGCTCCCGGGGGGCTCAAGGCTACACCTTC. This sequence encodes CASSSRGAQGYTF. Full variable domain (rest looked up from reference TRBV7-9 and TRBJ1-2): DTGVSQNPRHKITKRGQNVTFRCDPISEHNRLYWYRQTLGQGPEFLTYFQNEAQLEKSRLLSDRFSAERPKGSFSTLEIQRTEQGDSAMYLCASSSRGAQGYTFGSGTRLTVV.

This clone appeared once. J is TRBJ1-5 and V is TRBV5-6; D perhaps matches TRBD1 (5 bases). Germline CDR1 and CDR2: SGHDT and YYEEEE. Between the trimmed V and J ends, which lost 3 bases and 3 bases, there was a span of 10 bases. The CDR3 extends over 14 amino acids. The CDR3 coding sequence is TGTGCCAGCAGCTCCTCAGGGTCCAATCAGCCCCAGCATTTT. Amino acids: CASSSSGSNQPQHF.

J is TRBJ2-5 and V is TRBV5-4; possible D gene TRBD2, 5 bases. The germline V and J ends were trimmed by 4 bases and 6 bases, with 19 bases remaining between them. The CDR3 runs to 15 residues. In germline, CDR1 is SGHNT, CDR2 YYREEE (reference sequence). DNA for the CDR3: TGTGCCAGCAGCCTGGCGGGCCGGAGGTCACAGACCCAGTACTTC. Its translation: CASSLAGRRSQTQYF.

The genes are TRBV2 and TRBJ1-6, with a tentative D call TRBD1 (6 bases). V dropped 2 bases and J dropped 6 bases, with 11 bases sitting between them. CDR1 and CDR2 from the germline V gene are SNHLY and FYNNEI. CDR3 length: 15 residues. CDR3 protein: CASSELRGGNSPLHF. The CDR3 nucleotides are TGTGCCAGCAGTGAACTTCGAGGGGGTAATTCACCCCTCCACTTT.

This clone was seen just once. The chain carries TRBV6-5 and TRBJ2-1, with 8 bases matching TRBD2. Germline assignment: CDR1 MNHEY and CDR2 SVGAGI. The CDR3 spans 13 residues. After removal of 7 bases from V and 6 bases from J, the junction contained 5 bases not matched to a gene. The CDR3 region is CASKRGKTNEQFF. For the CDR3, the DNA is TGTGCCAGCAAGCGGGGGAAGACCAATGAGCAGTTCTTC.

In DNA form, the CDR3 reads TGTGCCAGCAGCTTACTAAGGCAGGCACAAGAGACCCAGTACTTC. It specifies CASSLLRQAQETQYF. This chain connects TRBV11-1 to TRBJ2-5; no firm D call. Germline loops: CDR1 SGHAT, CDR2 FQDESV (reference sequence). The V end lost 2 bases, the J end lost 2 bases, and 12 bases lay between the germline ends. The CDR3 length is 15 residues.

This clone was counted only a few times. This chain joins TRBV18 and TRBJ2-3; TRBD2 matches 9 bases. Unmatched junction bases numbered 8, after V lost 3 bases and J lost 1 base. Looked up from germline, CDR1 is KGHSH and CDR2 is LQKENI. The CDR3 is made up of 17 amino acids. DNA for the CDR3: TGTGCCAGCTCACCCACCCCGGCTAGCGGGGGCACAGATACGCAGTATTTT. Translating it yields CASSPTPASGGTDTQYF.

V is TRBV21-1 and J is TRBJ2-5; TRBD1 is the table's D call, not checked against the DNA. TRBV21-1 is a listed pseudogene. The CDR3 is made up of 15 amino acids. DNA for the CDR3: TGTGCCAGCAGCAGGGACAGGTCGGGTGCGGAGACCCAGTACTTC. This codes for CASSRDRSGAETQYF.

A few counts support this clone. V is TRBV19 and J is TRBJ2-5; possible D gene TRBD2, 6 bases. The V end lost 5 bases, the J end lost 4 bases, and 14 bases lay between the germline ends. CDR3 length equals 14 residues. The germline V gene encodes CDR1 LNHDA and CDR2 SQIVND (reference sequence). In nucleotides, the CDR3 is TGTGCCAGTAGTGCCCCGGGGGATGGAGAGACCCAGTACTTC. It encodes CASSAPGDGETQYF.

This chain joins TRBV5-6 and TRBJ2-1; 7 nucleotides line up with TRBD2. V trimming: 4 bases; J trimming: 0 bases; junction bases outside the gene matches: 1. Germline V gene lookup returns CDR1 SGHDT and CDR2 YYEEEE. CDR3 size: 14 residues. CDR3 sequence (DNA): TGTGCCAGCAGCCGCGGGAGCTCCTACAATGAGCAGTTCTTC. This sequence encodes CASSRGSSYNEQFF.